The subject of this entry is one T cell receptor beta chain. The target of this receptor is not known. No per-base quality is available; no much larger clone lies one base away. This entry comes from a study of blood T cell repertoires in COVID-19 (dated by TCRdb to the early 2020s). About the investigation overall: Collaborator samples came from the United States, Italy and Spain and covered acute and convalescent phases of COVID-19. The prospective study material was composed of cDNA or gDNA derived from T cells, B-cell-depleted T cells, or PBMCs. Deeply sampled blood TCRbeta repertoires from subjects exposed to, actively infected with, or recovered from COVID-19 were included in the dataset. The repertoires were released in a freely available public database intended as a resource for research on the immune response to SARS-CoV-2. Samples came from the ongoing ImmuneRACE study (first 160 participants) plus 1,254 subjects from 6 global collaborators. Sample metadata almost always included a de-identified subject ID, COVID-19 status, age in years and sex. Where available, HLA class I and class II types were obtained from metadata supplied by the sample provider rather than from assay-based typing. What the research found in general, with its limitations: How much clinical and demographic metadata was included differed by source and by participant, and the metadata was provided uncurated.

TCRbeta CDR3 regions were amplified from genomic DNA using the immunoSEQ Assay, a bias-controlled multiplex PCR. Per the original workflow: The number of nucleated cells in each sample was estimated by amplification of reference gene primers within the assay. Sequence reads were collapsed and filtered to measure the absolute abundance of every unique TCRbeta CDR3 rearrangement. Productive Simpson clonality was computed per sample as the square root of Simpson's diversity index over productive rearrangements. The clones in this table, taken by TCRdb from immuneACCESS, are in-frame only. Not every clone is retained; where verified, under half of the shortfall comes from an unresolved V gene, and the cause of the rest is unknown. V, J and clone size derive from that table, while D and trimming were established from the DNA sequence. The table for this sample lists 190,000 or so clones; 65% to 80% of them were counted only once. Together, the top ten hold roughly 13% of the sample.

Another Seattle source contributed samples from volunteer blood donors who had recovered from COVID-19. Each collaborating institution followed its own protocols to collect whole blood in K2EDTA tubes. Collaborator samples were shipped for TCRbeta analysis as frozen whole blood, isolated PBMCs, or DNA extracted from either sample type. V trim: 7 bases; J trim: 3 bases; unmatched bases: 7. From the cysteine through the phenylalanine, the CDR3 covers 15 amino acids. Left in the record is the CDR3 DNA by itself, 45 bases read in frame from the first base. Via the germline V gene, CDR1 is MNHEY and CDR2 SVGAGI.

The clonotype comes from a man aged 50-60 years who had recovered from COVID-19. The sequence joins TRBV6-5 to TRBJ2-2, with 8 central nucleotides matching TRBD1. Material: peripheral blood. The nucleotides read TGTGCCAGCAAAGTTTTGACAGGGGACACCGGGGAGCTGTTTTTT. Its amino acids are CASKVLTGDTGELFF.